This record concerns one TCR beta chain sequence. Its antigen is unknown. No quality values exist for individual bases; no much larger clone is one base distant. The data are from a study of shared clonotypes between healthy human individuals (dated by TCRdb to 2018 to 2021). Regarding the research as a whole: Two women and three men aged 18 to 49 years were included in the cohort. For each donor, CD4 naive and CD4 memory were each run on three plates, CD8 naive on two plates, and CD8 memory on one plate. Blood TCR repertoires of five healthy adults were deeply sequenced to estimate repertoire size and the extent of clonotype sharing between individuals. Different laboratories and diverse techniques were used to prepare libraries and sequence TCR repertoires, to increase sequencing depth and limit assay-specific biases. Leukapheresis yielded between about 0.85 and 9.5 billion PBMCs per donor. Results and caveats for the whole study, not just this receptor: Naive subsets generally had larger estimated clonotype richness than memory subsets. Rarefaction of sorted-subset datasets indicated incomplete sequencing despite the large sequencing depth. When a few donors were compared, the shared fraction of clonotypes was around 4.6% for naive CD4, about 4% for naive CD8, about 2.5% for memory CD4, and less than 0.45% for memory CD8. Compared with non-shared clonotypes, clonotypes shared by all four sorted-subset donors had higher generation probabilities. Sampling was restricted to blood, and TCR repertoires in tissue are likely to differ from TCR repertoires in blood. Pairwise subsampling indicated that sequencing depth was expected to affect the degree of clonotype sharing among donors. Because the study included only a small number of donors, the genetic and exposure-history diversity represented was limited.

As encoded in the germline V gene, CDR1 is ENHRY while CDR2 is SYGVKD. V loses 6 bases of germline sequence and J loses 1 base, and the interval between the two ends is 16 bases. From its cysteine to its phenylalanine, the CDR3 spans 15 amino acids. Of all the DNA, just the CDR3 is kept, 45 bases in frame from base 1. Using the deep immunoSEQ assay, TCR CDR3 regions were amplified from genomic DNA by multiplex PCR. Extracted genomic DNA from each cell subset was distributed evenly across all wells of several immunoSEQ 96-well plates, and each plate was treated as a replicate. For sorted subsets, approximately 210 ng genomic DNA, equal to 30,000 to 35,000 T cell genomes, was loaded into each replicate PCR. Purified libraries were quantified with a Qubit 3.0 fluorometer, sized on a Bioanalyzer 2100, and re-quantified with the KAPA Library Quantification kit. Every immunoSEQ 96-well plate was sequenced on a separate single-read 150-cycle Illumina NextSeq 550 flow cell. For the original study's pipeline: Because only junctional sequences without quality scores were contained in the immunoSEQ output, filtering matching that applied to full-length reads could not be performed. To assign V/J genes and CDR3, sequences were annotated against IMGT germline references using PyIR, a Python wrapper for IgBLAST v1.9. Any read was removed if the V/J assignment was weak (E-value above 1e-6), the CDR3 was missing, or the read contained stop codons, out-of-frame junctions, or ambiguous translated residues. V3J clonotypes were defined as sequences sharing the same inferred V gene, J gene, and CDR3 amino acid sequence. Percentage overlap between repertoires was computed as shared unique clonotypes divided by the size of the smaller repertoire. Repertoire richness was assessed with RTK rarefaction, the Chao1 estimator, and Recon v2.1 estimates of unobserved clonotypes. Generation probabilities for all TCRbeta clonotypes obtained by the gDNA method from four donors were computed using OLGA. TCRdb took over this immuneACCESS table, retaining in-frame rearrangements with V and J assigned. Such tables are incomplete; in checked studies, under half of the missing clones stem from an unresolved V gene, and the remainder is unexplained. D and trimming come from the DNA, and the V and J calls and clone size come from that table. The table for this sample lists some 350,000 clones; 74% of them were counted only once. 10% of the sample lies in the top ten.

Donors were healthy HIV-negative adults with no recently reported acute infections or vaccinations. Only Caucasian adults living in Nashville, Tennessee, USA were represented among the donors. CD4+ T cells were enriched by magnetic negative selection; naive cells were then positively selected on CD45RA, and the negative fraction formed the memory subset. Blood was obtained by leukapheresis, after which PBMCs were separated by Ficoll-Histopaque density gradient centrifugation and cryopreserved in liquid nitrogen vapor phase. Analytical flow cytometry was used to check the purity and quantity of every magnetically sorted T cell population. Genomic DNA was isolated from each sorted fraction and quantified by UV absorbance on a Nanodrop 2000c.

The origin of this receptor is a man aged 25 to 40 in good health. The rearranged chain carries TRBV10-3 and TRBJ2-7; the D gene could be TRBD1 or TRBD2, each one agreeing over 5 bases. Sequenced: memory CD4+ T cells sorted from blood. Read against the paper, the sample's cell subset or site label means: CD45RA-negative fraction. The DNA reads TGTGCCATCAGCCGGTCCGGGACGGAGTCCTACGAGCAGTACTTC. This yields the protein CAISRSGTESYEQYF.